The clone carrying this T cell receptor beta chain has only a few counts. This record belongs to a study of T-cell reconstitution after alpha-beta-depleted transplantation in children. Unique molecular identifiers were incorporated into the prepared TCRbeta library. From the PCR reads, TCRdb called clonotypes with MiXCR, one entry per CDR3 protein. In the table there are roughly 500,000 distinct CDR3 sequences, less than 35% of which are singletons. Germline CDR1 reads MNHEY; CDR2 reads SMNVEV (reference sequence). Between the trimmed V and J ends, which lost 3 bases and 3 bases, there was a span of 8 bases. This CDR3 is 14 amino acids long.

The sequence came from a human donor who donated a stem cell graft to a child with aplastic anemia. Here the sequenced sample was PBMCs from the stem cell graft donor, taken from the stem cell graft. This chain links TRBV27 with TRBJ2-2, with D hard to call. This CDR3 is CASSFLRDTGELFF. CDR3 sequence (DNA): TGTGCCAGCAGTTTCCTAAGGGACACCGGGGAGCTGTTTTTT.